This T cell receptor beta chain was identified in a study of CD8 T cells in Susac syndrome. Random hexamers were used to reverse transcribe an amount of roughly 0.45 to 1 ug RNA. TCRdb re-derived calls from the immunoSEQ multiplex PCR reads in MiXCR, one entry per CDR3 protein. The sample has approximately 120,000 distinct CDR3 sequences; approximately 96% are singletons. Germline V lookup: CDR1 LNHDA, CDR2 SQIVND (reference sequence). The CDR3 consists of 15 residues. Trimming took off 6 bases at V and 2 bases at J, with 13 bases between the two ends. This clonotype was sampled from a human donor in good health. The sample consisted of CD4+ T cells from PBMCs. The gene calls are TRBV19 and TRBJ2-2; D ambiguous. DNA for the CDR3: TGTGCCAGTAGCCGCGACTGGGGAAACACCGGGGAGCTGTTTTTT. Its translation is CASSRDWGNTGELFF.